Sequencing of this T cell receptor beta chain was carried out in a study of metastatic and nonmetastatic thyroid tumors. The study, taken as a whole, reports: Compared with benign nodules, malignant thyroid tumors were reported to have significantly higher TCR beta diversity in both blood and tumor.

In this sample, this clone turned up many times. Its antigen remains unidentified. With MiXCR, TCRdb called clones anew from the PCR reads. The sample has 20,000 or so clones, about 14% seen once. Thyroid surgery was performed in patients who had received no treatment beforehand. Germline CDR1 is SGHRS and CDR2 is YFSETQ. The length of the CDR3 is 13 residues. The V and J ends lost 4 bases and 6 bases respectively, with 11 bases between them. This TCR derives from a female donor with papillary thyroid cancer or a benign thyroid nodule (not recorded which). Some clones in this sample may be carry-over from other donors' samples. The chain is built from TRBV5-1 and TRBJ2-1, with D unclear. Sequenced input: tumor tissue. The CDR3 reads CASSLLGSNEQFF. The CDR3 DNA sequence: TGCGCCAGCAGCCTCCTGGGGTCCAATGAGCAGTTCTTC.